A selection of T cell receptor beta chains follows, all from one sample in a study of blood T cell repertoires in COVID-19. Some clones are missing from TCRdb's copy, which holds only in-frame ones; the method was immunoSEQ multiplex PCR. The sample has about 140,000 clones, 85% to 90% seen once; the top ten hold 2% to 3%. Sequenced input: peripheral blood. The source is a man in his fifties or sixties with active COVID-19. CDR3s include the opening cysteine and the closing phenylalanine or tryptophan. Rows may omit the clone size; those that give it use once, few, many or a size class.

abundance | j_gene | v_gene | CDR3aa
- | TRBJ1-1 | TRBV12-5 | CASGLEGQGNSFF
once | TRBJ1-1 | TRBV12-5 | CASGLGGVTEAFF
- | TRBJ2-7 | TRBV4-1 | CASSHNRDSPFYEQYF
- | TRBJ1-2 | TRBV7-7 | CASSSPPKAVNGYTF
- | TRBJ2-3 | TRBV9 | CASSAKGTSGGPPSTDTQYF
- | TRBJ1-1 | TRBV5-4 | CASRLDSPNAEAFF
- | TRBJ1-6 | TRBV5-1 | CASSLVGTSNSPLHF
- | TRBJ1-2 | TRBV30 | CAWSVQGTRRNYGYTF
- | TRBJ1-6 | TRBV5-4 | CASSLDRYNSPLHF
- | TRBJ1-5 | TRBV6-6 | CASSYPTEYSNQPQHF
- | TRBJ2-7 | TRBV18 | CASSPPHLYEQYF
once | TRBJ1-2 | TRBV6-5 | CASSYSGSPYGYTF
- | TRBJ2-3 | TRBV5-6 | CASSFGSTPDTQYF
few | TRBJ2-3 | TRBV5-1 | CASSLGSAFRADTQYF
- | TRBJ2-3 | TRBV6-6 | CASILGGGPRTDTQYF
- | TRBJ1-5 | TRBV19 | CASSMWGRGQPQHF
- | TRBJ1-5 | TRBV5-1 | CASSLEPGQGGGQPQHF
- | TRBJ2-5 | TRBV6-5 | CASSKSWSGETQYF
- | TRBJ1-1 | TRBV3-1/TRBV3-2 | CASSYRGGTEAFF
- | TRBJ1-2 | TRBV6-2/TRBV6-3 | CASSPELNYGYTF
- | TRBJ1-2 | TRBV6-2/TRBV6-3 | CASSSSTDYGYTF
- | TRBJ2-6 | TRBV10-3 | CATGTGSSGANVLTF
- | TRBJ1-3 | TRBV19 | CASTPSTAILSGNTIYF
- | TRBJ1-2 | TRBV10-2 | CASSESGRVNYGYTF
- | TRBJ2-2 | TRBV27 | CASSLLGLGELFF
- | TRBJ2-1 | TRBV9 | CASSESGGASYNEQFF